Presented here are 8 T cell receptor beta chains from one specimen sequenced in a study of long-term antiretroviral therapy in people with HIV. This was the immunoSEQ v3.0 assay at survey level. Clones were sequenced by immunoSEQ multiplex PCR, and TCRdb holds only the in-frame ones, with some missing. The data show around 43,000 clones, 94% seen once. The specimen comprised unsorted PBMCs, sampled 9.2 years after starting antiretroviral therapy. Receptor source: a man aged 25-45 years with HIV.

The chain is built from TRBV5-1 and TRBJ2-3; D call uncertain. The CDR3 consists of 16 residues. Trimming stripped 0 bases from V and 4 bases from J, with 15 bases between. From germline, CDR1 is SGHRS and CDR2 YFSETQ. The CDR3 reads CASSLGLSQGSDTQYF. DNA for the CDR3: TGCGCCAGCAGCTTGGGTCTTAGTCAAGGTTCAGATACGCAGTATTTT.

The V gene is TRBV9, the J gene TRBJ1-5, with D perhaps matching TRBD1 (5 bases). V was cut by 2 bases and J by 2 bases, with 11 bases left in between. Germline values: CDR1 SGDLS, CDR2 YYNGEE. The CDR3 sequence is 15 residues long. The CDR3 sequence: CASSVGVTGNQPQHF. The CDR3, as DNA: TGTGCCAGCAGCGTGGGGGTCACGGGCAATCAGCCCCAGCATTTT.

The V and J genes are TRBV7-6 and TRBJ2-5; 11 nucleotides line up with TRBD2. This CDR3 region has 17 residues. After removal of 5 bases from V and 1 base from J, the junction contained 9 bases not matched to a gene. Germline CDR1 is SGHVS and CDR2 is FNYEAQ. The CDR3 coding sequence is TGTGCCAGCAGCCCAACTTGGACTAGCGGGCTCCAAGAGACCCAGTACTTC. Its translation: CASSPTWTSGLQETQYF.

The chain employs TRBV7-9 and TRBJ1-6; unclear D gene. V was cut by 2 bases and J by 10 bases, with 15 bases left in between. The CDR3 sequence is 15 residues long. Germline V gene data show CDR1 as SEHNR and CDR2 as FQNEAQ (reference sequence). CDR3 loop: CASSLSASPRSPLHF. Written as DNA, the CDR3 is TGTGCCAGCAGCTTAAGTGCCAGCCCCCGGTCACCCCTCCACTTT.

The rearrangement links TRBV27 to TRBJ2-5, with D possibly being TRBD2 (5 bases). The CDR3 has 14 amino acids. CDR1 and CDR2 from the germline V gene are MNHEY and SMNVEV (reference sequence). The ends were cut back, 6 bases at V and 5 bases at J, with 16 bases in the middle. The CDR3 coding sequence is TGTGCCAGCAGCCGGGATGAGGGCTGGGAGACCCAGTACTTC. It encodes CASSRDEGWETQYF.

The CDR3 reads CASSLVAPVTGNSPLHF. The CDR3 region has the DNA TGTGCCAGCAGCTTAGTAGCTCCCGTTACGGGTAATTCACCCCTCCACTTT. The gene calls are TRBV7-2 and TRBJ1-6; D is undetermined. This CDR3 has 17 residues. Germline assignment: CDR1 SGHTA and CDR2 FQGNSA. Trimming took off 1 base at V and 6 bases at J, with 16 bases between the two ends.

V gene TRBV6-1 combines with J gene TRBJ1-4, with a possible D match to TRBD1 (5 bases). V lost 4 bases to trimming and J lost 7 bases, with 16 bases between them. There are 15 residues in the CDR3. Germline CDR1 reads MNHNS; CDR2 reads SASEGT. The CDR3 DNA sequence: TGTGCCAGCAGTGCGGACCGGGGGTCCTCTGAAAAACTGTTTTTT. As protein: CASSADRGSSEKLFF.

The CDR3 DNA sequence: TGCGCCAGCAGATCCCTAGCGGGCTCCTACAATGAGCAGTTCTTC. This gives the protein CASRSLAGSYNEQFF. V is TRBV5-1 and J is TRBJ2-1, with TRBD2 matching 8 bases. The germline CDR1 and CDR2 sequences are SGHRS and YFSETQ. The ends lost 5 bases at V and 0 bases at J; junction bases unmatched: 4. This CDR3 is 15 amino acids long.